This T cell receptor (beta chain) was captured in a study of Ad26.COV2.S vaccination and SARS-CoV-2 variants. As for the study in general: Administration of Ad26.COV2.S was intramuscular, either once or twice 56 days apart.

Germline CDR1 MNHNS, CDR2 SASEGT. V lost 3 bases and J lost 10, with 16 bases in between. This CDR3 is built from 15 residues. Turning to this clone: The antigen is undetermined.

Regarding treatment: roughly 20 received Ad26.COV2.S at low or high dose, single or two shots; roughly 5 received placebo; per-sample allocation not given. The study sampled participants on day 63 after the first vaccine or placebo injection. This person who donated was an adult of 18-55 years in Boston. Findings and caveats of the study: Responses of spike-specific T cells (both CD8+ and CD4+) reportedly showed substantial breadth after vaccination. Breadth measured for non-spike TCRs was similar across vaccine and placebo recipients.

The protocol was immunoSEQ multiplex PCR, while the TCRdb copy is restricted to in-frame clones and leaves out a portion. The sample has about 680,000 clones; more than 70% are singletons. The TCR comes from a person aged 18 to 65 who received the Ad26.COV2.S COVID-19 vaccine or a placebo. This sample comprised peripheral blood, obtained in a trial of Ad26.COV2.S vaccine versus placebo. The chain is built from TRBV6-1 and TRBJ1-6; D is unresolved. The CDR3 nucleotides read TGTGCCAGCAGTGAGACTCCCGCGGTTCGGTCACCCCTCCACTTT. Its protein is CASSETPAVRSPLHF.